This passage covers 2 T cell receptor beta chains from one sample sequenced in a study of PD-L1 blockade in urothelial cancer. Time point here: pretreatment peripheral blood. Sequenced by immunoSEQ multiplex PCR; TCRdb stores in-frame clones only, minus some. The sample records 90,000 or so clones, about 90% being singletons. The specimen was PBMCs, collected around atezolizumab (anti-PD-L1) treatment. The receptors shown here come from an elderly woman with urothelial cancer.

The genes are TRBV4-2 and TRBJ2-1; 11 nucleotides agree with TRBD2. The CDR3 spans 17 residues. V was pared by 3 bases and J by 3 bases, with 7 bases of the junction left unmatched. Germline CDR1 is LGHNA and CDR2 is YNFKEQ. As DNA, the CDR3 is TGTGCCAGCAGCCACGCTAGGGGACTAGCGGTCTACAATGAGCAGTTCTTC. Translating it yields CASSHARGLAVYNEQFF.

The rearrangement links TRBV14 to TRBJ2-7, with 7 bases lining up with TRBD1. After removal of 0 bases from V and 3 bases from J, the junction contained 5 bases not matched to a gene. Per germline, CDR1 SGHDN and CDR2 FVKESK. The CDR3 has 15 residues. The CDR3 sequence: CASSQEQGLNYEQYF. The CDR3 DNA is TGTGCCAGCAGCCAAGAACAGGGGCTCAACTACGAGCAGTACTTC. The full variable domain, with the rest looked up from reference TRBV14 and TRBJ2-7, is EAGVTQFPSHSVIEKGQTVTLRCDPISGHDNLYWYRRVMGKEIKFLLHFVKESKQDESGMPNNRFLAERTGGTYSTLKVQPAELEDSGVYFCASSQEQGLNYEQYFGPGTRLTVT.